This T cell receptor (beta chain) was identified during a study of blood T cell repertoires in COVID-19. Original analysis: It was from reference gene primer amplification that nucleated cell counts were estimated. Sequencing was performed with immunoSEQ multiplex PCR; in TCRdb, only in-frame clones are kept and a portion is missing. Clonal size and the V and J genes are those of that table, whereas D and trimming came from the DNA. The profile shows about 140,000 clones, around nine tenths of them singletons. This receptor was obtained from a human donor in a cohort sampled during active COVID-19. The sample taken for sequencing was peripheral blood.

The CDR3, as DNA: TGTGCCACCAGTTGGGCGGGCAATGAGCAGTTCTTC. This codes for CATSWAGNEQFF. The chain employs TRBV24-1 and TRBJ2-1; perhaps TRBD2 as D (5 bases). The CDR3 loop spans 12 amino acids. V was clipped by 6 bases and J by 6 bases, with 8 bases between them. Germline assignment: CDR1 KGHDR and CDR2 SFDVKD.